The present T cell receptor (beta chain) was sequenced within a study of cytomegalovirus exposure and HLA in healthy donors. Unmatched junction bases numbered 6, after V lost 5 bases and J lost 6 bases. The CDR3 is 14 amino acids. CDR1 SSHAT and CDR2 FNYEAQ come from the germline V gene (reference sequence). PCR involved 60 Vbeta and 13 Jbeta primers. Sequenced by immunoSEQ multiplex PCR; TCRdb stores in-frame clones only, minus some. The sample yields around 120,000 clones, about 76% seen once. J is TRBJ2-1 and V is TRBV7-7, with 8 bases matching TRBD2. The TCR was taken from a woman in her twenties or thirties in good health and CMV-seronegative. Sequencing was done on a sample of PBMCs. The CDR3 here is CASSRGSGINEQFF. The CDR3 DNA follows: TGTGCCAGCAGCAGGGGTAGCGGGATCAATGAGCAGTTCTTC.